This T cell receptor beta chain was captured by sequencing in a study of CD8 T cells in Susac syndrome. Random hexamers primed reverse transcription of about 0.45 to 1 ug RNA. TCRdb re-called the immunoSEQ multiplex PCR reads with MiXCR, one entry per CDR3 protein. The data show 110,000 or so distinct CDR3 sequences, 93% seen once. Sequencing of TCR beta drew on CD8+ and CD4+ T cells from blood. Looked up from germline, CDR1 is ENHRY and CDR2 is SYGVKD. V lost 4 bases, J lost 12 bases, and 12 bases lay in between. This CDR3 region has 11 residues. The V gene is TRBV10-3, the J gene TRBJ1-1; no firm D call. The specimen sequenced was CD4+ T cells from PBMCs. This receptor was identified in a human donor with multiple sclerosis. CDR3 amino acids: CAISGATQTFF. The CDR3 DNA reads as TGTGCCATCAGTGGAGCCACCCAAACTTTCTTT.